This T cell receptor (beta chain) was sequenced in a study of blood T cells in healthy people across ages. In each sample, at least 6.5 million PBMCs were isolated. Primers used in a second PCR of about 7 to 12 cycles were a sample-barcoded 5' primer and a J-beta primer mix. TCRdb redid the calling of the 5' RACE reads with MiXCR, one entry per CDR3 protein. This table has some 1.7 million distinct CDR3 sequences, 28% appearing once. In its sample, this clonotype was seen a few times. The receptor comes from a woman in her 30s in good health. The sample taken for sequencing was blood.

In DNA form, the CDR3 reads TGTGCCAGCATTGGTAGACAAATGAACACTGAAGCTTTCTTT. Its translation is CASIGRQMNTEAFF. The V call is TRBV2, the J call TRBJ1-1; D is unclear. Germline V lookup: CDR1 SNHLY, CDR2 FYNNEI. The CDR3 totals 14 residues. The V and J ends lost 7 bases and 0 bases respectively, with 12 bases between them.